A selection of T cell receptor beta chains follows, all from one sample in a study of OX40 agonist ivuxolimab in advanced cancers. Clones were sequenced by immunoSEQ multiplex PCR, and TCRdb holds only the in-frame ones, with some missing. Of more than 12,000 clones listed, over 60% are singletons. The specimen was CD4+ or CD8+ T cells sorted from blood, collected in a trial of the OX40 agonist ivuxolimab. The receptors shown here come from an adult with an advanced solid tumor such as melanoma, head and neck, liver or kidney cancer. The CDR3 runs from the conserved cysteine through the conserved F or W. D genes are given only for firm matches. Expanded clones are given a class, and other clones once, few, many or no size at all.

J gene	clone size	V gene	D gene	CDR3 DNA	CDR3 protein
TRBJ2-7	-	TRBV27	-	TGTGCCAGCAGTTCCGGGACGGGGCCCTACGAGCAGTACTTC	CASSSGTGPYEQYF
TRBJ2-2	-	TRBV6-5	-	TGTGCCAGCAGTTACCTTAGCACCGGGGAGCTGTTTTTT	CASSYLSTGELFF
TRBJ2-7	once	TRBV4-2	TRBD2	TGTGCCAGCAGCGCGCGACTAGCGGCGACCTACGAGCAGTACTTC	CASSARLAATYEQYF
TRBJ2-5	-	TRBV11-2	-	TGTGCCAGCAGCTTAGGGGGGGACTTGTACCAAGAGACCCAGTACTTC	CASSLGGDLYQETQYF
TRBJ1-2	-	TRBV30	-	TGTGCCTGGGCAAGGACAGTCTGGGGCAACTATGGCTACACCTTC	CAWARTVWGNYGYTF
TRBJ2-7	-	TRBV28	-	TGTGCCAGCAGTACCTACTACGAGCAGTACTTC	CASSTYYEQYF
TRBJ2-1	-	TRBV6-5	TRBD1	TGTGCCAGCAGCCAGGGTTGGACAGGCGAGGGTGAGCAGTTCTTC	CASSQGWTGEGEQFF
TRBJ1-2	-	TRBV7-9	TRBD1	TGTGCCAGCAGCTCAGTGACAGGGTTTGGAGGCTACACCTTC	CASSSVTGFGGYTF
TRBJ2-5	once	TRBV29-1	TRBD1	TGCAGCGTTGAGGCGCCTGGACAGGGTCGGTACCAAGAGACCCAGTACTTC	CSVEAPGQGRYQETQYF
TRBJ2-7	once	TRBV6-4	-	TGTGCCAGCAGTGATAATTACGAGCAGTACTTC	CASSDNYEQYF
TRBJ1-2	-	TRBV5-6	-	TGTGCCAGCAGCTTGTCTGCGGACATCCCTAACTATGGCTACACCTTC	CASSLSADIPNYGYTF
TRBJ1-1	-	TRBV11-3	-	TGTGCCAGCAGCTTAGACATACTGAACACTGAAGCTTTCTTT	CASSLDILNTEAFF
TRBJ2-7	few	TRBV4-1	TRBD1	TGCGCCAGCAGCCGCCAAGGACAGGCCACCTACGAGCAGTACTTC	CASSRQGQATYEQYF
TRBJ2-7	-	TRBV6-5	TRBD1	TGTGCCAGCAGTTTCGGACAGGGACCCTACGAGCAGTACTTC	CASSFGQGPYEQYF